Each of the 9 T cell receptor beta chains below was sequenced from the same sample in a study of shared clonotypes between healthy human individuals. The repertoire was sequenced with immunoSEQ multiplex PCR; TCRdb's copy has only in-frame clones and lacks some. The table lists 950,000 to 1,100,000 clones, 60% to 80% of them singletons. Material: memory CD4+ T cells sorted from blood. Specified subset: CD45RA-negative fraction. All receptors derive from a young man in good health.

The V and J genes are TRBV4-3 and TRBJ2-3; 7 nucleotides line up with TRBD2. Per the germline V gene, CDR1 is LGHNA and CDR2 is YSLEER. The CDR3 extends over 16 amino acids. The ends lost 0 bases at V and 2 bases at J; junction bases unmatched: 5. The CDR3 loop reads CASSQDRLAVTDTQYF. DNA for the CDR3: TGCGCCAGCAGCCAAGATCGGCTAGCGGTCACAGATACGCAGTATTTT.

The chain joins TRBV10-3 to TRBJ2-1; weak D call: TRBD2 (6 bases). V lost 5 bases, J lost 6 bases, and 8 bases lay in between. There are 12 residues in the CDR3. Germline values: CDR1 ENHRY, CDR2 SYGVKD. The CDR3 coding sequence is TGTGCCATCAGTAGGGAGGTCAATGAGCAGTTCTTC. This codes for CAISREVNEQFF.

This chain uses TRBV14 with TRBJ1-1; D ambiguous. This CDR3 contains 12 residues. Trimming cost V 2 bases and J 7 bases, with 8 bases left between them. Germline CDR1 is SGHDN and CDR2 is FVKESK. In DNA form, the CDR3 reads TGTGCCAGCAGCCAACATCCGATTGAAGCTTTCTTT. Its protein product is CASSQHPIEAFF. Filled out from reference TRBV14 and TRBJ1-1, the complete variable domain reads EAGVTQFPSHSVIEKGQTVTLRCDPISGHDNLYWYRRVMGKEIKFLLHFVKESKQDESGMPNNRFLAERTGGTYSTLKVQPAELEDSGVYFCASSQHPIEAFFGQGTRLTVV.

This clone showed up just a few times. The V gene is TRBV7-2, the J gene TRBJ2-6; D gene unclear. Per the germline V gene, CDR1 is SGHTA and CDR2 is FQGNSA. V gave up 2 bases and J gave up 0 bases, with 5 bases separating them. CDR3 size: 15 residues. The CDR3 bases are TGTGCCAGCAGCTTACGTGCCTCTGGGGCCAACGTCCTGACTTTC. Protein product: CASSLRASGANVLTF.

This rearrangement joins TRBV18 to TRBJ1-1; possible D gene TRBD1, 5 bases. CDR3 length: 16 amino acids. The V end was cut by 1 base, the J end by 5 bases, with 17 bases between. Germline-derived CDR1 and CDR2 are KGHSH and LQKENI. In DNA, the CDR3 is TGTGCCAGCTCACCACTGGAGGTGGGTTCAGGGACTGAAGCTTTCTTT. Its protein product is CASSPLEVGSGTEAFF. Complete variable domain (other parts from reference TRBV18 and TRBJ1-1): NAGVMQNPRHLVRRRGQEARLRCSPMKGHSHVYWYRQLPEEGLKFMVYLQKENIIDESGMPKERFSAEFPKEGPSILRIQQVVRGDSAAYFCASSPLEVGSGTEAFFGQGTRLTVV.

This sequence joins TRBV27 and TRBJ2-3, with 10 bases identical to TRBD2. The trim removed 0 bases at V and 2 bases at J, leaving 5 bases unmatched. This CDR3 spans 17 amino acids. Looked up from germline, CDR1 is MNHEY and CDR2 is SMNVEV (reference sequence). The CDR3 coding sequence is TGTGCCAGCAGTTTATCGGGAAGCGGGGGGGCCACAGATACGCAGTATTTT. This codes for CASSLSGSGGATDTQYF.

This clone is a singleton in its sample. The sample has other DNA sequences that encode this CDR3 too. V gene TRBV7-9 combines with J gene TRBJ2-1; the match to TRBD2 covers 11 bases. Germline-derived CDR1 and CDR2 are SEHNR and FQNEAQ (reference sequence). With 3 bases clipped from V and 5 bases from J, the junction kept 9 bases outside the gene matches. The CDR3 is made up of 17 amino acids. The CDR3 loop reads CASSFSRLAGTHNEQFF. The CDR3 nucleotides read TGTGCCAGCAGCTTTTCAAGACTAGCGGGGACCCACAATGAGCAGTTCTTC. The full variable domain, its missing parts supplied by reference TRBV7-9 and TRBJ2-1, is DTGVSQNPRHKITKRGQNVTFRCDPISEHNRLYWYRQTLGQGPEFLTYFQNEAQLEKSRLLSDRFSAERPKGSFSTLEIQRTEQGDSAMYLCASSFSRLAGTHNEQFFGPGTRLTVL.

The chain couples TRBV6-5 to TRBJ1-2, with TRBD1 matching 7 bases. The CDR3 totals 15 residues. The V gene's germline CDR1 is MNHEY and CDR2 SVGAGI. Trimming took 0 bases from V and 4 from J; bases not matched to a gene: 5. The CDR3 DNA follows: TGTGCCAGCAGTTACTCCCGACAGGGAAGCTATGGCTACACCTTC. Protein: CASSYSRQGSYGYTF.

The chain has TRBV29-1 and TRBJ1-2; D is unclear. In germline, CDR1 is SQVTM, CDR2 ANQGSEA. V lost 4 bases and J 2 bases, leaving 8 bases between the germline ends. This CDR3 has 12 amino acids. In DNA form, the CDR3 reads TGCAGCGTTGCGGTCAGCAACTATGGCTACACCTTC. It encodes CSVAVSNYGYTF.